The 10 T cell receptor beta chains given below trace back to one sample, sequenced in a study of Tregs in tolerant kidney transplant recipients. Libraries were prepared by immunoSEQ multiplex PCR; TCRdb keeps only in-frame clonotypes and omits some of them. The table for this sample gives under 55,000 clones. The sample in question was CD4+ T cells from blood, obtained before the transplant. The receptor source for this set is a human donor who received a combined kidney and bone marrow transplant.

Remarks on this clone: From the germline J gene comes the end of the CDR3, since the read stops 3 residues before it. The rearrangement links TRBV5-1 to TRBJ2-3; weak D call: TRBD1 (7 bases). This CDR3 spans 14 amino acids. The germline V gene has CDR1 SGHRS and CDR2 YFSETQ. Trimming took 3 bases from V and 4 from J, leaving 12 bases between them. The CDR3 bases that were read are TGCGCCAGCAGCTCCCAGGGGGGCGCAGATACG. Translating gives CASSSQGGADT. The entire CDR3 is CASSSQGGADTQYF.

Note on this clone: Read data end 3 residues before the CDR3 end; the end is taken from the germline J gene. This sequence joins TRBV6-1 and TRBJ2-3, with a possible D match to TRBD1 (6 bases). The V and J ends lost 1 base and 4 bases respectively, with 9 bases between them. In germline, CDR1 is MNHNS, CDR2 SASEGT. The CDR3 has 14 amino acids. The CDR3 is CASSEDRVADTQYF. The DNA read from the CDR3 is TGTGCCAGCAGTGAAGACAGGGTTGCAGATACG.

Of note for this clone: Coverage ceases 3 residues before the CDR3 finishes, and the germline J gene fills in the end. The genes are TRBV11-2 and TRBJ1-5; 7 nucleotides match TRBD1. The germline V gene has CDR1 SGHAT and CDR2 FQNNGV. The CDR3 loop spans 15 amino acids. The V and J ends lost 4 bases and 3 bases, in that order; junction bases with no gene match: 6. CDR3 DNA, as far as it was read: TGTGCCAGCAGCTCAGGGACAGCAGTCAATCAGCCC. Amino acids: CASSSGTAVNQP. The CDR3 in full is CASSSGTAVNQPQHF.

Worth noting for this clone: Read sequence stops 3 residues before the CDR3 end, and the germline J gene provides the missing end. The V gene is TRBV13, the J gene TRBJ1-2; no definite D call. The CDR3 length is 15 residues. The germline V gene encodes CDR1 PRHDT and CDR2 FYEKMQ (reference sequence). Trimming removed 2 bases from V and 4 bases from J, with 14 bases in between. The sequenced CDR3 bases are TGTGCCAGCAGCTTAAGCGGATTTAGCAGCTATGGC. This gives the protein CASSLSGFSSYG. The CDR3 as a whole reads CASSLSGFSSYGYTF.

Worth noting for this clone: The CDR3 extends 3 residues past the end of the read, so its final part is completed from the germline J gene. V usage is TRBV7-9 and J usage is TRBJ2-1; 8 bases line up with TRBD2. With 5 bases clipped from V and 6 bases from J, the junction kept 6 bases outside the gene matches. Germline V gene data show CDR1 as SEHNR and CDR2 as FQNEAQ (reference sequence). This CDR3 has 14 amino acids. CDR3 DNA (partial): TGTGCCAGCAGCCTATGGGCGGGAGGCAATGAG. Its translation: CASSLWAGGNE. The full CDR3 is CASSLWAGGNEQFF.

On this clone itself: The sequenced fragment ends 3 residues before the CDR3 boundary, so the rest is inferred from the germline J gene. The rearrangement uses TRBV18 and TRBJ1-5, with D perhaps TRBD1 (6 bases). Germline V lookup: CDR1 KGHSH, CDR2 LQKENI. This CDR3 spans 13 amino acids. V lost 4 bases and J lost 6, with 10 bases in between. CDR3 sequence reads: CASSQGERQPQHF. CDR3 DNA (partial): TGTGCCAGCTCACAGGGGGAACGTCAGCCC.

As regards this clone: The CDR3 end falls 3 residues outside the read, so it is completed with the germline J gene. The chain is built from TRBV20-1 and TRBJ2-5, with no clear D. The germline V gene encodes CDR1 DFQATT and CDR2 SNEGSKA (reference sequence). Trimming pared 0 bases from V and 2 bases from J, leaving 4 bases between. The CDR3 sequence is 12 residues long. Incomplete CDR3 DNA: TGCAGTGCTAGAGACAGGCAAGAGACC. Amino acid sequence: CSARDRQET. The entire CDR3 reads CSARDRQETQYF.

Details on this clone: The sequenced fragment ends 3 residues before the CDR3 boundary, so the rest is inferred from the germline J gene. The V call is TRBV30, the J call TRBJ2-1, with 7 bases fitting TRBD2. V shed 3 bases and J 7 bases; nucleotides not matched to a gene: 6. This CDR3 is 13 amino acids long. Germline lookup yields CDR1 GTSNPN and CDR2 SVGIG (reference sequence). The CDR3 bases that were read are TGTGCCTGGAGGAACCTAGCGGCTAATGAG. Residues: CAWRNLAANE. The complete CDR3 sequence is CAWRNLAANEQFF.

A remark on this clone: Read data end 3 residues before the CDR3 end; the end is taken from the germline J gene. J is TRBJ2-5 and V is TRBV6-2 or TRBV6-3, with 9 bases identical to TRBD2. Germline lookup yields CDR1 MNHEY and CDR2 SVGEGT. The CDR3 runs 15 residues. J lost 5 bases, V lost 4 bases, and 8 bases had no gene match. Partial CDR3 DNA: TGTGCCAGCAGTTCGACTAGCGGCCAAGCGGAGACC. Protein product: CASSSTSGQAET. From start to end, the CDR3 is CASSSTSGQAETQYF.

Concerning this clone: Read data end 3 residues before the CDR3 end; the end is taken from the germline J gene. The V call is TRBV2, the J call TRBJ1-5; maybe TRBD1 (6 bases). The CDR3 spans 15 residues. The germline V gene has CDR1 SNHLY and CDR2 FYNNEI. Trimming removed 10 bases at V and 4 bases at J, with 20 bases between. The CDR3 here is CATSPGQSTNQPQHF. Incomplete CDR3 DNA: TGTGCCACTTCTCCGGGACAAAGCACGAATCAGCCC.